The rows below give T cell receptor beta chains drawn from one sample of a study of beta chain features in type 1 diabetes. The repertoire was sequenced with immunoSEQ multiplex PCR; TCRdb's copy has only in-frame clones and lacks some. This table has hundreds of thousands of clones, approximately 28% appearing once. The sample was naive CD4+ T cells from blood. The receptors here all came from a man between 18 and 29 years old in good health. CDR3s include the opening cysteine and the closing phenylalanine or tryptophan. The order of the fields is J gene, clone size, D gene, V gene, CDR3 DNA, CDR3 protein. A D gene is named only where the DNA matches it firmly. Only some rows state a clone size, as once, few, many or a class for expanded clones.

>TRBJ2-7|.|.|TRBV5-1
TGCGCCAGCAGCTTGACGGGGGCGACCTACGAGCAGTACTTC
CASSLTGATYEQYF
>TRBJ1-2|few|.|TRBV5-6
TGTGCCAGCAGCCTAAACAGGGTTGGCTACACCTTC
CASSLNRVGYTF
>TRBJ2-7|few|TRBD1|TRBV15
TGTGCCACCAGCAGAGAGGGGACAGGGAACGACGAGCAGTACTTC
CATSREGTGNDEQYF
>TRBJ2-1|.|TRBD2|TRBV30
TGTGCCAGCCAGGGACTAGCGGACAATGAGCAGTTCTTC
CASQGLADNEQFF
>TRBJ2-7|.|.|TRBV5-1
TGCGCCAGCAGACAAGGGGGTTCCTCCGAGCAGTACTTC
CASRQGGSSEQYF
>TRBJ2-3|few|.|TRBV19
TGTGCCAGTAGCCTCCTGGGTTCTGATACGCAGTATTTT
CASSLLGSDTQYF
>TRBJ2-1|.|TRBD2|TRBV29-1
TGCAGCGTTAGACTAGCGGGCTTCTCCTACAATGAGCAGTTCTTC
CSVRLAGFSYNEQFF
>TRBJ2-1|.|TRBD2|TRBV10-3
TGTGCCATCAGTCACGTACTGACTAGCCCCAATGAGCAGTTCTTC
CAISHVLTSPNEQFF
>TRBJ2-1|.|.|TRBV25-1
TGTGCCAGTAATAGGCATGGGGTTGGATACAATGAGCAGTTCTTC
CASNRHGVGYNEQFF
>TRBJ2-7|.|.|TRBV5-1
TGCGCCAGCAGCTTGACAGGTGCCTACGAGCAGTACTTC
CASSLTGAYEQYF
>TRBJ2-2|few|.|TRBV29-1
TGCAGCGGCAGGAGGGGCACCGGGGAGCTGTTTTTT
CSGRRGTGELFF
>TRBJ2-7|.|TRBD2|TRBV11-2
TGTGCCAGCAGGAGGACTAGTACTTCCTACGAGCAGTACTTC
CASRRTSTSYEQYF
>TRBJ2-5|.|TRBD2|TRBV7-2
TGTGCCAGCAGCTCTAGCGGGAGGAACCAAGAGACCCAGTACTTC
CASSSSGRNQETQYF
>TRBJ2-1|few|.|TRBV14
TGTGCCAGCAGCCAGCGCCTTTATCCCTACAATGAGCAGTTCTTC
CASSQRLYPYNEQFF
>TRBJ2-7|.|.|TRBV18
TGTGCCAGCTCCCCCAACTACGAGCAGTACTTC
CASSPNYEQYF
>TRBJ2-1|few|.|TRBV2
TGTGCCAGCGGAATAGTGTCCTACAATGAGCAGTTCTTC
CASGIVSYNEQFF
>TRBJ2-3|.|.|TRBV19
TGTGCCAGTAGAAAGCCAGGGGGGAAGACAGATACGCAGTATTTT
CASRKPGGKTDTQYF
>TRBJ2-2|.|.|TRBV5-1
TGCGCCAGCAGCTTCCAGGGGAACACCGGGGAGCTGTTTTTT
CASSFQGNTGELFF
>TRBJ2-5|.|TRBD1|TRBV6-5
TGTGCCAGCAGTTTAGACAGGGAAGAGACCCAGTACTTC
CASSLDREETQYF
>TRBJ2-7|few|TRBD1|TRBV28
TGTGCCGTACAGGGGTCGCCCTACGAGCAGTACTTC
CAVQGSPYEQYF
>TRBJ1-1|few|.|TRBV13
TGTGCCAGCAGAGAAACAGGGAAATATGAAGCTTTCTTT
CASRETGKYEAFF
>TRBJ1-5|.|.|TRBV29-1
TGCAGCGTCACTATGGGGCGGAACAATCAGCCCCAGCATTTT
CSVTMGRNNQPQHF
>TRBJ2-7|few|TRBD1|TRBV29-1
TGCAGCGTTGAAAGACAGGGGCTTGGCGAGCAGTACTTC
CSVERQGLGEQYF
>TRBJ2-7|once|.|TRBV10-3
TGTGCCATCAGAAATGGACCCGGGAAGTACTTC
CAIRNGPGKYF
>TRBJ2-5|.|.|TRBV7-8
TGTGCCAGCAGCTTCCTAGCCGGACTCCAAGAGACCCAGTACTTC
CASSFLAGLQETQYF
>TRBJ2-1|once|TRBD2|TRBV28
TGTGCCAGCTTAGCGGGCGCCTACAATGAGCAGTTCTTC
CASLAGAYNEQFF
>TRBJ2-3|few|TRBD1|TRBV25-1
TGTGCCAGCAGTGAAAGCAGGGGGCGGACAGATACGCAGTATTTT
CASSESRGRTDTQYF
>TRBJ2-1|few|.|TRBV11-2
TGTGCCAGCAGCTCAACCGGGGACTGGTCCTACAATGAGCAGTTCTTC
CASSSTGDWSYNEQFF
>TRBJ2-7|few|.|TRBV23-1
TGCGCCAGCAGTCACGCAGGGGCCGGTTGGGAGCAGTACTTC
CASSHAGAGWEQYF
>TRBJ1-1|few|.|TRBV28
TGTGCCAGCAGTTTAGCGGAGGGTAGGAACACTGAAGCTTTCTTT
CASSLAEGRNTEAFF
>TRBJ2-5|.|.|TRBV5-1
TGCGCCAGCAGCTTGGCTGCGACAGAGGAGACCCAGTACTTC
CASSLAATEETQYF
>TRBJ1-1|.|.|TRBV14
TGTGCCAGCACCCTACACTACGTCACTGAAGCTTTCTTT
CASTLHYVTEAFF
>TRBJ2-3|few|TRBD1|TRBV29-1
TGCAGCGTTGAAAACAGGGGGTCCCCAGATACGCAGTATTTT
CSVENRGSPDTQYF
>TRBJ2-1|few|.|TRBV5-6
TGTGCCAGCAGCTTGGCTTTTTTGGGTGAGCAGTTCTTC
CASSLAFLGEQFF
>TRBJ2-7|.|.|TRBV7-2
TGTGCCAGCAGCTTAGCTGGGGGTCCAGGCCTAGGGCAGTACTTC
CASSLAGGPGLGQYF
>TRBJ2-5|few|.|TRBV5-4
TGTGCCAGCAGCCGATTAGCAGGGGAGGGCAAAGAGACCCAGTACTTC
CASSRLAGEGKETQYF
>TRBJ2-7|.|TRBD1|TRBV30
TGTGCCTGGAGTGTACGCGGGACAGGGGTAAGGTACGAGCAGTACTTC
CAWSVRGTGVRYEQYF
>TRBJ1-5|.|.|TRBV4-2
TGTGCCAGCAGCCAAGATCCGGGCTATCAGCCCCAGCATTTT
CASSQDPGYQPQHF
>TRBJ2-5|.|TRBD2|TRBV28
TGTGCCAGCAGTTTAGCCGCGGGAGGGGGCCAAGAGACCCAGTACTTC
CASSLAAGGGQETQYF
>TRBJ2-7|.|.|TRBV29-1
TGCAGCGTGCACCGGGACACCGACGAGCAGTACTTC
CSVHRDTDEQYF
>TRBJ2-5|few|.|TRBV5-1
TGCGCCAGCAGCTTGGACGGACACAAGGCGGAGACCCAGTACTTC
CASSLDGHKAETQYF
>TRBJ2-7|.|.|TRBV5-1
TGCGCCAGCAGCACACTACCGTCCTACGAGCAGTACTTC
CASSTLPSYEQYF
>TRBJ1-5|.|TRBD1|TRBV30
TGTGCCTGGAGCCCGGCCCGACAGGGGGCAGGTCAGCCCCAGCATTTT
CAWSPARQGAGQPQHF
>TRBJ2-5|.|TRBD2|TRBV7-7
TGTGCTAGCAGCTTAGCGGGGAGTAGCGGGAGCGCGTCGCAAGAGACCCAGTACTTC
CASSLAGSSGSASQETQYF
>TRBJ2-3|few|.|TRBV9
TGTGCCAGCAGCGCCCAGGGAGGAGATACGCAGTATTTT
CASSAQGGDTQYF